These T cell receptor beta chains were read from a single sample in a study of CD8 T cells in Susac syndrome. TCRdb recomputed calls from the immunoSEQ multiplex PCR reads with MiXCR, one row per CDR3 protein. The top ten hold over 0.075% of the sample, which has under 200,000 distinct CDR3 sequences, roughly 91% seen once. Specimen: CD4+ T cells from PBMCs. The source is a human donor with Susac syndrome. The CDR3 runs from the conserved cysteine through the conserved F or W. Each record gives: clone size, D gene, V gene, J gene, CDR3 DNA, CDR3 protein. A D gene is named only where the DNA matches it firmly. The listing skips clone size in some rows; elsewhere it reads once, few, many or a size class.

size: .; D: TRBD2; V: TRBV28; J: TRBJ2-5; DNA: TGTGCCAGCACCCTAGGGAGGGACCAGTACTTC; CDR3: CASTLGRDQYF
size: .; D: .; V: TRBV20-1; J: TRBJ1-3; DNA: TGCAGTGCTAGAGATGGGGGGAGCTCTGGAAACACCATATATTTT; CDR3: CSARDGGSSGNTIYF
size: .; D: TRBD1; V: TRBV19; J: TRBJ1-5; DNA: TGTGCCAGTAGTATAGATCGTGGACAGGGTCGGAATCAGCCCCAGCATTTT; CDR3: CASSIDRGQGRNQPQHF
size: .; D: TRBD2; V: TRBV6-2/TRBV6-3; J: TRBJ2-6; DNA: TGTGCCAGCAGTTACACACTACCGGGACTAGCGGGAGGAGGCTCTGGGGCCAACGTCCTGACTTTC; CDR3: CASSYTLPGLAGGGSGANVLTF
size: .; D: .; V: TRBV14; J: TRBJ2-3; DNA: TGTGCCAGCAGCCAAAATACACGGGATACGCAGTATTTT; CDR3: CASSQNTRDTQYF
size: few; D: TRBD1; V: TRBV6-5; J: TRBJ2-7; DNA: TGTGCCAGCAGTTCGACAGGGGGCTTAAACTACGAGCAGTACTTC; CDR3: CASSSTGGLNYEQYF
size: .; D: .; V: TRBV10-3; J: TRBJ1-1; DNA: TGTGCCATCAGTGAGACACCCCAGGGCACTGAAGCTTTCTTT; CDR3: CAISETPQGTEAFF
size: .; D: .; V: TRBV6-4; J: TRBJ2-7; DNA: TGTGCCAGCAAGAGTAACAGGGGCGTGCGTCTAGCGGAAACCTACGAGCAGTACTTC; CDR3: CASKSNRGVRLAETYEQYF
size: .; D: TRBD1; V: TRBV5-6; J: TRBJ2-1; DNA: TGTGCCAGCAGCTTGTTAACCCAGGGGGCGCCGCACAATGAGCAGTTCTTC; CDR3: CASSLLTQGAPHNEQFF
size: .; D: TRBD1; V: TRBV3-1; J: TRBJ1-1; DNA: TGTGCCAGCAGCCCCGGGACAGCCGTCACTGAAGCTTTCTTT; CDR3: CASSPGTAVTEAFF
size: few; D: .; V: TRBV18; J: TRBJ1-1; DNA: TGTGCCAGCTCACCGGACGGGAACACTGAAGCTTTCTTT; CDR3: CASSPDGNTEAFF
size: .; D: .; V: TRBV20-1; J: TRBJ2-2; DNA: TGCAGTGCTAGCCCTCTTGTCAACACCGGGGAGCTGTTTTTT; CDR3: CSASPLVNTGELFF
size: once; D: .; V: TRBV25-1; J: TRBJ2-7; DNA: TGTGCCAGCAGTGAATTAGCGGCCAGCTCCTACGAGCAGTACTTC; CDR3: CASSELAASSYEQYF
size: .; D: .; V: TRBV12-3/TRBV12-4; J: TRBJ1-1; DNA: TGTGCCAGCACCCCGGGACCCATGAACACTGAAGCTTTCTTT; CDR3: CASTPGPMNTEAFF
size: .; D: TRBD1; V: TRBV2; J: TRBJ2-7; DNA: TGTGCCAGCAGGTTGGACAGGGGGTCTTCCTACGAGCAGTACTTC; CDR3: CASRLDRGSSYEQYF
size: .; D: .; V: TRBV27; J: TRBJ1-5; DNA: TGTGCCAGCAGTTTATATCCAGGGGCGGGAAATCAGCCCCAGCATTTT; CDR3: CASSLYPGAGNQPQHF
size: .; D: TRBD1; V: TRBV12-3/TRBV12-4; J: TRBJ1-2; DNA: TGTGCCAGCAGTTTAGAAGGGACAGGCTATGGCTACACCTTC; CDR3: CASSLEGTGYGYTF
size: .; D: TRBD1; V: TRBV4-1; J: TRBJ1-5; DNA: TGCGCCAGCAGCCAAGACGACAGGGGGCATCAGCCCCAGCATTTT; CDR3: CASSQDDRGHQPQHF
size: .; D: TRBD2; V: TRBV18; J: TRBJ2-5; DNA: TGTGCCAGCTCACCCTCGGGACTAGCGGGAGCTGAGACCCAGTACTTC; CDR3: CASSPSGLAGAETQYF
size: .; D: .; V: TRBV28; J: TRBJ2-7; DNA: TGTGCCACCCTAGGGGACAAGGCGGACTTC; CDR3: CATLGDKADF
size: .; D: .; V: TRBV12-3/TRBV12-4; J: TRBJ2-7; DNA: TGTGCCAGCAGTCCCCGTCTAGGGACCCCTTACTTC; CDR3: CASSPRLGTPYF
size: .; D: TRBD2; V: TRBV30; J: TRBJ2-3; DNA: TGTGCCTGGACTAGCGGGGCCACAGATACGCAGTATTTT; CDR3: CAWTSGATDTQYF
size: .; D: TRBD2; V: TRBV20-1; J: TRBJ2-1; DNA: TGCAGTACTAGCGGGTGGTACAATGAGCAGTTCTTC; CDR3: CSTSGWYNEQFF
size: .; D: TRBD2; V: TRBV7-9; J: TRBJ2-1; DNA: TGTGCCAGCAGCTTATGGCCAGCGGGGTTCTATGAGCAGTTCTTC; CDR3: CASSLWPAGFYEQFF
size: few; D: .; V: TRBV20-1; J: TRBJ2-3; DNA: TGCAGTGCTAGAGCGTTACAATCAGATACGCAGTATTTT; CDR3: CSARALQSDTQYF
size: .; D: TRBD1; V: TRBV2; J: TRBJ1-2; DNA: TGTGCCAGCAGGGAGGACAGGGGTGGTGGTGGCTACACCTTC; CDR3: CASREDRGGGGYTF
size: .; D: .; V: TRBV3-1; J: TRBJ2-7; DNA: TGTGCCAGCAGCCTTCGCCTAGTTTCGTACGAGCAGTACTTC; CDR3: CASSLRLVSYEQYF
size: once; D: .; V: TRBV6-5; J: TRBJ2-7; DNA: TGTGCCAGCAGTTACGTGGGGAGCTCCTACGAGCAGTACTTC; CDR3: CASSYVGSSYEQYF
size: .; D: TRBD1; V: TRBV5-1; J: TRBJ2-7; DNA: TGCGCCAGCAGCTTGTCATGGGACAGGTCCTACGAGCAGTACTTC; CDR3: CASSLSWDRSYEQYF
size: .; D: .; V: TRBV20-1; J: TRBJ1-6; DNA: TGCAGTGCCAAACCCGACGGACCCATGAATTCACCCCTCCACTTT; CDR3: CSAKPDGPMNSPLHF
size: .; D: .; V: TRBV7-9; J: TRBJ1-3; DNA: TGTGCCAGCAGCTTAGAGGCAGGACGTGGAAACACCATATATTTT; CDR3: CASSLEAGRGNTIYF
size: .; D: TRBD1; V: TRBV3-1; J: TRBJ2-2; DNA: TGTGCCAGCATCGGACAGGGGGACACCGGGGAGCTGTTTTTT; CDR3: CASIGQGDTGELFF
size: .; D: .; V: TRBV7-3; J: TRBJ1-1; DNA: TGTGCCAGCAGCTCGAGCGCGGACAGTAGAGCTTTCTTT; CDR3: CASSSSADSRAFF
size: few; D: TRBD2; V: TRBV5-4; J: TRBJ2-1; DNA: TGTGCCAGCAGTCTAGCGGGGGGGCACAATGAGCAGTTCTTC; CDR3: CASSLAGGHNEQFF
size: once; D: .; V: TRBV3-1; J: TRBJ1-2; DNA: TGTGCCAGCAGTCTAGAAGGAGTCTATGGCTACACCTTC; CDR3: CASSLEGVYGYTF
size: .; D: TRBD2; V: TRBV10-3; J: TRBJ2-1; DNA: TGTGCCATCAGTGGGGGACTAGCCGAGCATGAGCAGTTCTTC; CDR3: CAISGGLAEHEQFF
size: .; D: .; V: TRBV6-1; J: TRBJ1-3; DNA: TGTGCCAGCACACAAGGCTCCGGGGCAGCCAGAAACACCATATATTTT; CDR3: CASTQGSGAARNTIYF
size: .; D: .; V: TRBV7-2; J: TRBJ1-2; DNA: TGTGCCAGCAGCCCCTACAGGGAGGGCTACACCTTC; CDR3: CASSPYREGYTF
size: .; D: .; V: TRBV6-1; J: TRBJ1-2; DNA: TGTGCCAGCAGTTCTTGGACTCTAGGTGGCTACACCTTC; CDR3: CASSSWTLGGYTF
size: .; D: .; V: TRBV15; J: TRBJ1-2; DNA: TGTGCCACCAGCAGAGACAGGGGCCATGGCTACACCTTC; CDR3: CATSRDRGHGYTF
size: once; D: .; V: TRBV20-1; J: TRBJ1-5; DNA: TGCAGTGCTAGAGAAGGGGCGCGATATAATGGCAATCAGCCCCAGCATTTT; CDR3: CSAREGARYNGNQPQHF
size: .; D: .; V: TRBV28; J: TRBJ2-1; DNA: TGTGCCAGCACCCATCGGGTCGCGGGACAGTTCTTC; CDR3: CASTHRVAGQFF
size: .; D: .; V: TRBV19; J: TRBJ2-6; DNA: TGTGCCAGTAGTATGGAGGGTTCGGGGGCCAACGTCCTGACTTTC; CDR3: CASSMEGSGANVLTF
size: .; D: .; V: TRBV12-3/TRBV12-4; J: TRBJ2-3; DNA: TGTGCCACCTTGGCTGATACGCAGTATTTT; CDR3: CATLADTQYF
size: .; D: TRBD1; V: TRBV19; J: TRBJ1-5; DNA: TGTGCCAGTAGTGGGACAGGGGGCGACCAGCCCCAGCATTTT; CDR3: CASSGTGGDQPQHF
size: once; D: .; V: TRBV21-1; J: TRBJ2-1; DNA: TGTGCCAGCAGCAAAGGCTGCAGGGGAGGTGAGCAGTTCTTC; CDR3: CASSKGCRGGEQFF
size: .; D: .; V: TRBV28; J: TRBJ1-2; DNA: TGTGCCAGCAGTCGCACCCATAACTATGGCTACACCTTC; CDR3: CASSRTHNYGYTF
size: .; D: .; V: TRBV19; J: TRBJ2-6; DNA: TGTGCCAGTAGTTCTCTAGCCAGTGCCTATGGGGCCAACGTCCTGACTTTC; CDR3: CASSSLASAYGANVLTF
size: .; D: TRBD2; V: TRBV6-1; J: TRBJ2-5; DNA: TGTGCCAGCAGTCCTAGCGGGAAAGAGACCCAGTACTTC; CDR3: CASSPSGKETQYF
size: .; D: TRBD2; V: TRBV5-1; J: TRBJ2-1; DNA: TGCGCCAGCAGCTTGAGCGGGAGCGATTCTAATGAGCAGTTCTTC; CDR3: CASSLSGSDSNEQFF
size: .; D: .; V: TRBV9; J: TRBJ1-2; DNA: TGTGCCAGCAGCGTAGACCCCACCCGAACGGGGGGAGGGGGCTACACCTTC; CDR3: CASSVDPTRTGGGGYTF
size: .; D: .; V: TRBV15; J: TRBJ1-2; DNA: TGTGCCACCAGCAGAGTCTCGGGCTTGCTGCTGGATGGCCACACCTTC; CDR3: CATSRVSGLLLDGHTF
size: .; D: .; V: TRBV30; J: TRBJ2-1; DNA: TGTGCCTGGAGTGTTACGCGGGACAGTGAGTTCTTC; CDR3: CAWSVTRDSEFF
size: .; D: .; V: TRBV15; J: TRBJ2-5; DNA: TGTGCCACCAGCAGAGATCGAGGGCCCGAGACCCAGTACTTC; CDR3: CATSRDRGPETQYF
size: .; D: TRBD2; V: TRBV4-1; J: TRBJ2-1; DNA: TGCGCCAGCAGACTCGAAATCATGGCGGGGGGGCCCGCGGAGCAGTTCTTC; CDR3: CASRLEIMAGGPAEQFF
size: .; D: .; V: TRBV2; J: TRBJ2-3; DNA: TGTGCCAGCCCTTGCCCTTGGGAGACGACGGATACGCAGTATTTT; CDR3: CASPCPWETTDTQYF